This is a list of T cell receptor beta chains from one sample in a study of cytomegalovirus exposure and HLA in healthy donors. Measured with immunoSEQ multiplex PCR; TCRdb has only the in-frame clones, and not every one. The sample lists around 130,000 clones; around 86% were seen once. The specimen sequenced was PBMCs. The receptors originated from a woman between 40 and 50 years old in good health and CMV-seronegative. Both conserved end residues are part of each CDR3. A D gene is named only where the DNA matches it firmly. Clone size, where shown, is once, few, many, or a class for clones that have expanded.

cdr3_length: 14; d_call: .; j_call: TRBJ1-5; clone_size: .; v_call: TRBV2; cdr3_nt: TGTGCCAGCAACGGGGGGGGGATCAATCAGCCCCAGCATTTT; cdr3_aa: CASNGGGINQPQHF
cdr3_length: 13; d_call: TRBD2; j_call: TRBJ2-7; clone_size: .; v_call: TRBV6-1; cdr3_nt: TGTGCCAGCCGTAGCGGGGGAGCCTACGAGCAGTACTTC; cdr3_aa: CASRSGGAYEQYF
cdr3_length: 11; d_call: .; j_call: TRBJ2-5; clone_size: once; v_call: TRBV7-6; cdr3_nt: TGTGCCAGCAGCCGAGAGGAGACCCAGTACTTC; cdr3_aa: CASSREETQYF
cdr3_length: 12; d_call: .; j_call: TRBJ1-4; clone_size: .; v_call: TRBV19; cdr3_nt: TGTGCCAGTAGTATTTCGGGGGAAAAACTGTTTTTT; cdr3_aa: CASSISGEKLFF
cdr3_length: 15; d_call: .; j_call: TRBJ1-5; clone_size: few; v_call: TRBV4-3; cdr3_nt: TGCGCCAGCAGCCAAGATGCAGAAACCAATCAGCCCCAGCATTTT; cdr3_aa: CASSQDAETNQPQHF
cdr3_length: 14; d_call: TRBD2; j_call: TRBJ2-7; clone_size: .; v_call: TRBV2; cdr3_nt: TGTGCCAGCAGTGGTGGTGCTAGCGGCTACGAGCAGTACTTC; cdr3_aa: CASSGGASGYEQYF
cdr3_length: 14; d_call: .; j_call: TRBJ1-5; clone_size: once; v_call: TRBV28; cdr3_nt: TGTGCCAGCAGGGTACTGAGGAGCAATCAGCCCCAGCATTTT; cdr3_aa: CASRVLRSNQPQHF
cdr3_length: 14; d_call: .; j_call: TRBJ1-6; clone_size: .; v_call: TRBV7-2; cdr3_nt: TGTGCCAGCAGCGGGCCTGCCTATAATTCACCCCTCCACTTT; cdr3_aa: CASSGPAYNSPLHF
cdr3_length: 14; d_call: .; j_call: TRBJ2-1; clone_size: .; v_call: TRBV18; cdr3_nt: TGTGCCAGCTCACCCGAGGTCCCAAACAATGAGCAGTTCTTC; cdr3_aa: CASSPEVPNNEQFF
cdr3_length: 13; d_call: .; j_call: TRBJ2-1; clone_size: .; v_call: TRBV6-4; cdr3_nt: TGTGCCAGCAGTGTTGGTGCGTACAATGAGCAGTTCTTC; cdr3_aa: CASSVGAYNEQFF
cdr3_length: 15; d_call: TRBD1; j_call: TRBJ1-5; clone_size: .; v_call: TRBV6-1; cdr3_nt: TGTGCCAGCAGTGAATTGGGACAGGGGTATCAGCCCCAGCATTTT; cdr3_aa: CASSELGQGYQPQHF
cdr3_length: 14; d_call: TRBD1; j_call: TRBJ1-1; clone_size: few; v_call: TRBV5-6; cdr3_nt: TGTGCCAGCAGCTTGGGAAGGGGGCACGAGAGAGCTTTCTTT; cdr3_aa: CASSLGRGHERAFF
cdr3_length: 16; d_call: .; j_call: TRBJ1-3; clone_size: .; v_call: TRBV11-2; cdr3_nt: TGTGCCAGCAGCCCCTCCGGGAGCTTGGGTGGAAACACCATATATTTT; cdr3_aa: CASSPSGSLGGNTIYF
cdr3_length: 18; d_call: TRBD1; j_call: TRBJ1-6; clone_size: .; v_call: TRBV4-1; cdr3_nt: TGCGCCAGCAGCCAAGAGGGACAGGGATACTCCTATAATTCACCCCTCCACTTT; cdr3_aa: CASSQEGQGYSYNSPLHF
cdr3_length: 15; d_call: .; j_call: TRBJ2-2; clone_size: .; v_call: TRBV5-4; cdr3_nt: TGTGCCAGCAGCTTTACAGCCCAGAACACCGGGGAGCTGTTTTTT; cdr3_aa: CASSFTAQNTGELFF
cdr3_length: 13; d_call: .; j_call: TRBJ2-6; clone_size: once; v_call: TRBV27; cdr3_nt: TGTGCCAGCAGGGCGGCTGGGGCCAACGTCCTGACTTTC; cdr3_aa: CASRAAGANVLTF
cdr3_length: 14; d_call: .; j_call: TRBJ2-7; clone_size: .; v_call: TRBV10-1; cdr3_nt: TGCGCCAGCAGTGTAGTTGCCTCTACCTACGAGCAGTACTTC; cdr3_aa: CASSVVASTYEQYF
cdr3_length: 15; d_call: .; j_call: TRBJ1-5; clone_size: once; v_call: TRBV7-9; cdr3_nt: TGTGCCAGCAGCTTGTCCCCAGGGGAAGATCAGCCCCAGCATTTT; cdr3_aa: CASSLSPGEDQPQHF
cdr3_length: 14; d_call: .; j_call: TRBJ1-5; clone_size: .; v_call: TRBV6-6; cdr3_nt: TGTGCCAGCATTTGGGACAATAGCAATCAGCCCCAGCATTTT; cdr3_aa: CASIWDNSNQPQHF
cdr3_length: 15; d_call: .; j_call: TRBJ2-7; clone_size: .; v_call: TRBV4-1; cdr3_nt: TGCGCCAGCAGCCAAGTTTCACAGTCCCCCTACGAGCAGTACTTC; cdr3_aa: CASSQVSQSPYEQYF
cdr3_length: 14; d_call: .; j_call: TRBJ2-3; clone_size: .; v_call: TRBV19; cdr3_nt: TGTGCCACCAGGACGGGGGAGATTTTGGATACGCAGTATTTT; cdr3_aa: CATRTGEILDTQYF
cdr3_length: 14; d_call: .; j_call: TRBJ1-4; clone_size: .; v_call: TRBV2; cdr3_nt: TGTGCCAGCAGATACAGTGCAACTAATGAAAAACTGTTTTTT; cdr3_aa: CASRYSATNEKLFF
cdr3_length: 14; d_call: TRBD1; j_call: TRBJ1-2; clone_size: .; v_call: TRBV29-1; cdr3_nt: TGCAGCGTGACAGGGTCGGGAACTCTCTATGGCTACACCTTC; cdr3_aa: CSVTGSGTLYGYTF
cdr3_length: 13; d_call: TRBD2; j_call: TRBJ2-5; clone_size: once; v_call: TRBV7-2; cdr3_nt: TGTGCCAGCAGCTCCGCCGCGGGAGTGACCCAGTACTTC; cdr3_aa: CASSSAAGVTQYF
cdr3_length: 15; d_call: TRBD2; j_call: TRBJ2-3; clone_size: .; v_call: TRBV6-1; cdr3_nt: TGTGCCAGCAGTCGACTAGCGGATAGCACAGATACGCAGTATTTT; cdr3_aa: CASSRLADSTDTQYF
cdr3_length: 11; d_call: TRBD1; j_call: TRBJ1-1; clone_size: .; v_call: TRBV18; cdr3_nt: TGTGCCAGCTCTCAAGACAGGGGGGCTTTCTTT; cdr3_aa: CASSQDRGAFF
cdr3_length: 15; d_call: .; j_call: TRBJ1-1; clone_size: few; v_call: TRBV10-2; cdr3_nt: TGCGCCAGCAGGGGCCCGAGGGGGACGAACACTGAAGCTTTCTTT; cdr3_aa: CASRGPRGTNTEAFF
cdr3_length: 14; d_call: TRBD1; j_call: TRBJ1-1; clone_size: .; v_call: TRBV19; cdr3_nt: TGTGCCAGTAGTATGAACAGGGGCGGAACTGAAGCTTTCTTT; cdr3_aa: CASSMNRGGTEAFF
cdr3_length: 14; d_call: .; j_call: TRBJ1-5; clone_size: .; v_call: TRBV30; cdr3_nt: TGTGCCTGGAGTCGATCGGGGGGCCCTCAGCCCCAGCATTTT; cdr3_aa: CAWSRSGGPQPQHF
cdr3_length: 14; d_call: .; j_call: TRBJ1-2; clone_size: .; v_call: TRBV19; cdr3_nt: TGTGCCAGTAGTTCCACGCGGCTGGACTATGGCTACACCTTC; cdr3_aa: CASSSTRLDYGYTF
cdr3_length: 13; d_call: TRBD1; j_call: TRBJ1-2; clone_size: few; v_call: TRBV6-5; cdr3_nt: TGTGCCAGGGGACAGGGGGCACAATATGGCTACACCTTC; cdr3_aa: CARGQGAQYGYTF
cdr3_length: 15; d_call: .; j_call: TRBJ1-2; clone_size: .; v_call: TRBV7-3; cdr3_nt: TGTGCCAGCAGCTTTAACAGGGCCCTCTACTATGGCTACACCTTC; cdr3_aa: CASSFNRALYYGYTF
cdr3_length: 13; d_call: TRBD1; j_call: TRBJ2-7; clone_size: .; v_call: TRBV19; cdr3_nt: TGTGCCAGTAGTGATTGGGACAGTGACGAGCAGTACTTC; cdr3_aa: CASSDWDSDEQYF
cdr3_length: 15; d_call: TRBD1; j_call: TRBJ1-4; clone_size: .; v_call: TRBV6-1; cdr3_nt: TGTGCCAGCAGCCGAGCGACAGGGGGCAGTGAAAAACTGTTTTTT; cdr3_aa: CASSRATGGSEKLFF
cdr3_length: 14; d_call: TRBD1; j_call: TRBJ2-5; clone_size: .; v_call: TRBV7-2; cdr3_nt: TGTGCCAGCAGCCGTAGGGGGCTGGGCGAGACCCAGTACTTC; cdr3_aa: CASSRRGLGETQYF
cdr3_length: 18; d_call: .; j_call: TRBJ2-7; clone_size: .; v_call: TRBV4-1; cdr3_nt: TGCGCCAGCAGCCAAGACCTTCGGTGGACCCCCGGGAACATAGTGCAGTACTTC; cdr3_aa: CASSQDLRWTPGNIVQYF
cdr3_length: 16; d_call: TRBD1; j_call: TRBJ1-1; clone_size: .; v_call: TRBV29-1; cdr3_nt: TGCAGCGTTGAACTAATACGGGACAGGGGCGACACTGAAGCTTTCTTT; cdr3_aa: CSVELIRDRGDTEAFF
cdr3_length: 14; d_call: .; j_call: TRBJ2-3; clone_size: .; v_call: TRBV5-1; cdr3_nt: TGCGCCAGCAGCTTCGAACCGGGCACAGATACGCAGTATTTT; cdr3_aa: CASSFEPGTDTQYF
cdr3_length: 15; d_call: TRBD2; j_call: TRBJ2-1; clone_size: .; v_call: TRBV6-1; cdr3_nt: TGTGCCAGCAGTGAAGCGCGCCTAGCGGGTGATGAGCAGTTCTTC; cdr3_aa: CASSEARLAGDEQFF
cdr3_length: 14; d_call: .; j_call: TRBJ1-5; clone_size: .; v_call: TRBV16; cdr3_nt: TGTGCCAGCAGCCAATCCGGGGGCAATCAGCCCCAGCATTTT; cdr3_aa: CASSQSGGNQPQHF
cdr3_length: 14; d_call: .; j_call: TRBJ2-1; clone_size: .; v_call: TRBV4-1; cdr3_nt: TGCGCCAGCAGCCAAGATTTATCGGGGAATGAGCAGTTCTTC; cdr3_aa: CASSQDLSGNEQFF
cdr3_length: 13; d_call: .; j_call: TRBJ1-4; clone_size: .; v_call: TRBV18; cdr3_nt: TGTGCCAGCTCAGGACGCCGGGAAGAAAAACTGTTTTTT; cdr3_aa: CASSGRREEKLFF
cdr3_length: 14; d_call: .; j_call: TRBJ1-2; clone_size: .; v_call: TRBV2; cdr3_nt: TGTGCCAGCAGTGGCCTTATAAGGGGTTATGGCTACACCTTC; cdr3_aa: CASSGLIRGYGYTF
cdr3_length: 16; d_call: TRBD1; j_call: TRBJ1-3; clone_size: .; v_call: TRBV7-9; cdr3_nt: TGTGCCAGCAGCGCGTACAGGGGCCCCTCTGGAAACACCATATATTTT; cdr3_aa: CASSAYRGPSGNTIYF
cdr3_length: 15; d_call: .; j_call: TRBJ1-1; clone_size: .; v_call: TRBV5-1; cdr3_nt: TGCGCCAGCAGCCCGGAGGGCCAGATGAACACTGAAGCTTTCTTT; cdr3_aa: CASSPEGQMNTEAFF
cdr3_length: 15; d_call: .; j_call: TRBJ1-4; clone_size: .; v_call: TRBV11-1; cdr3_nt: TGTGCCAGCAGCTTAGTCGGAGGAACTAATGAAAAACTGTTTTTT; cdr3_aa: CASSLVGGTNEKLFF